These 9 T cell receptor beta chains came from one sample sequenced in a study of cytomegalovirus exposure and HLA in healthy donors. The primer mix had 60 Vbeta and 13 Jbeta primers. Repertoires were generated with immunoSEQ multiplex PCR, while TCRdb's copy carries only in-frame clones and drops some. This table holds roughly 150,000 clones, around three quarters found once. Specimen: PBMCs. The receptor source for this set is a woman in her forties in good health and CMV-seronegative.

The rearrangement joins TRBV12-5 to TRBJ2-1; TRBD2 is a possible D gene (8 bases). The V gene lost 0 bases and the J gene lost 9 bases, with 24 bases spanning the gap. The V gene's germline CDR1 is LGHNT and CDR2 FRNRAP. The CDR3 loop spans 18 amino acids. The CDR3 sequence: CASGLVGKLAEAGGEQFF. CDR3 in DNA: TGTGCTAGTGGTTTGGTAGGCAAACTAGCGGAGGCAGGGGGTGAGCAGTTCTTC.

The genes are TRBV11-1 and TRBJ2-7; D might be TRBD1 (5 bases). This CDR3 comprises 13 residues. Germline loops: CDR1 SGHAT, CDR2 FQDESV (reference sequence). V lost 5 bases and J 4 bases, leaving 12 bases between the germline ends. The CDR3, as DNA: TGTGCCAGCAGCCGTCCGACAGCTTACGAGCAGTACTTC. Translated, it gives CASSRPTAYEQYF.

This clone was counted once. This chain connects TRBV7-9 to TRBJ1-3; no definite D call. CDR1 and CDR2 (germline): SEHNR, FQNEAQ (reference sequence). The V end lost 1 base, the J end lost 2 bases, and 3 bases lay between the germline ends. This CDR3 region has 13 residues. The CDR3, as DNA: TGTGCCAGCAGCTTAGTAGCTGGAAACACCATATATTTT. Protein product: CASSLVAGNTIYF.

The chain links TRBV7-2 to TRBJ2-1; D uncertain. The CDR3 consists of 14 residues. Germline V gene sequence: CDR1 SGHTA, CDR2 FQGNSA. Trimming cost V 4 bases and J 6 bases, with 13 bases left between them. The CDR3 sequence is CASSSTWAPNEQFF. The CDR3 nucleotides read TGTGCCAGCAGCTCAACCTGGGCCCCCAATGAGCAGTTCTTC.

This clone was counted once. V usage is TRBV5-8 and J usage is TRBJ2-7; D is ambiguous. The V end was cut by 4 bases, the J end by 3 bases, with 2 bases between. Germline V CDR1 and CDR2: SGHTS, YDEGEE. The CDR3 consists of 10 residues. In DNA, the CDR3 is TGTGCCAGCAGCCTCTACGAGCAGTACTTC. As protein: CASSLYEQYF.

The chain employs TRBV5-1 and TRBJ2-3; 8 nucleotides match TRBD1. Germline CDR1 SGHRS, CDR2 YFSETQ. The CDR3 has 14 amino acids. The V and J ends lost 4 bases and 4 bases, in that order; junction bases with no gene match: 5. The CDR3 DNA is TGCGCCAGCAGCGAAGGACAGGGCGCAGATACGCAGTATTTT. Its protein is CASSEGQGADTQYF.

The chain uses TRBV5-1 and TRBJ2-3, with 8 bases lining up with TRBD2. The CDR3 spans 16 residues. Germline V gene sequence: CDR1 SGHRS, CDR2 YFSETQ. The trim removed 4 bases at V and 0 bases at J, leaving 7 bases unmatched. The chain's CDR3 is CASSPNSGTSTDTQYF. The CDR3 coding sequence is TGCGCCAGCAGCCCTAATAGCGGGACTAGCACAGATACGCAGTATTTT. Supplemented by reference TRBV5-1 and TRBJ2-3, the full variable domain reads KAGVTQTPRYLIKTRGQQVTLSCSPISGHRSVSWYQQTPGQGLQFLFEYFSETQRNKGNFPGRFSGRQFSNSRSEMNVSTLELGDSALYLCASSPNSGTSTDTQYFGPGTRLTVL.

This chain joins TRBV30 and TRBJ1-4, with D perhaps matching TRBD1 (5 bases). The germline V gene encodes CDR1 GTSNPN and CDR2 SVGIG (reference sequence). The CDR3 runs 15 residues. V was clipped by 2 bases and J by 8 bases, with 18 bases between them. CDR3 loop: CAWSRDPRGGEKLFF. The CDR3 DNA sequence: TGTGCCTGGAGTAGAGACCCGAGGGGAGGCGAAAAACTGTTTTTT.

This clone was observed a single time. This sample includes further DNA sequences coding for the same CDR3. The rearrangement uses TRBV9 and TRBJ1-1; possibly TRBD1 for D (6 bases). Germline values: CDR1 SGDLS, CDR2 YYNGEE. The length of the CDR3 is 14 residues. V was cut by 3 bases and J by 1 base, with 10 bases left in between. CDR3: CASSAGHPNTEAFF. CDR3 bases: TGTGCCAGCAGCGCGGGACATCCGAACACTGAAGCTTTCTTT.